This TCR beta chain was profiled in a study of T cells after yellow fever vaccination (dated by TCRdb to about 2019). In the study overall: The SMART-Seq v4 Ultra Low Input RNA kit was used to prepare libraries from fractions with low cell numbers. To track T-cell clones before and after primary and booster YFV17D yellow fever vaccination, bulk TCR alpha and beta repertoires were sequenced longitudinally. Two healthy male donors, one aged 18 to 29 and one aged 30 to 39 years, were included in the cohort. Blood was collected at multiple timepoints before and after primary and secondary immunization, and bulk PBMC replicates and cell subsets were isolated.

Results and caveats for the whole study, not just this receptor: Because abundant contaminating clonotypes from the bulk population could be contained in FACS-sorted repertoires, computational filtering was required. Because the study included only a couple of donors, the extent to which the findings can be generalized is limited. A small share of clonotypes occurred in both CD4 and CD8 compartments, likely arising from convergent recombination. After the booster, most of the clones that had expanded following primary vaccination were detected again (just under 97% of CD4 and around 88% of CD8), which suggests that memory was broadly maintained. Compared with the primary T-cell response, the secondary T-cell response was weaker but faster, peaking on day 5 rather than day 15.

The table lists this clonotype with a few counts. It has no known antigen specificity. No clone much larger than this one lies a single base away; base qualities are absent. TCR cDNA was made using 5'RACE template switching, a step that added a universal primer site and unique molecular identifiers. Priming for cDNA synthesis came from both the TCR alpha and TCR beta constant segments. Library amplification used two PCR steps, and the second PCR step added sample barcodes and sequencing adapters. Sequencing of libraries was performed on Illumina HiSeq 2500 (2x100 bp) or NovaSeq (2x150 bp). In the original analysis: Demultiplexing of reads and collapsing into UMI consensus sequences were performed with MIGEC, and V(D)J alignment was carried out with MiXCR. Vaccine-responding clonotypes were identified with edgeR using replicate PBMC samples, with FDR below 0.01 and a log2 fold change above 5 up to day 15 being required. CD4 or CD8 identity was assigned to each bulk clonotype according to whether the clonotype was present at higher abundance in the sequenced CD4 repertoire or the sequenced CD8 repertoire. Clones were called with MiXCR by TCRdb after fastp trimmed the public reads at Q25, and only in-frame beta chains were retained. For every CDR3 protein sequence, its rows merge into one entry that carries the most common genes and DNA. Clone size and V and J calls follow TCRdb, not the original study. For this sample there are approximately 110,000 distinct CDR3 sequences; 8% to 9.5% appear just once. In total, the top ten clones hold 25% of the sample.

The sample's treatment or condition label is to be understood as: live attenuated yellow fever vaccine strain. A standard Ficoll-Paque protocol was used to isolate PBMCs from peripheral blood. Dynabeads CD4 and CD8 positive selection kits were used to isolate the CD4 and CD8 T-cell fractions. TriZol was used to extract RNA from bulk PBMCs, from CD4 and CD8 fractions, and from dextramer-positive and dextramer-negative fractions. CDR1 and CDR2 are read off the germline V gene as SGHTA and FQGTGA. Spanning cysteine to phenylalanine, the CDR3 consists of 15 amino acids. Only the CDR3 part of the read is kept: 45 bases, read in frame from the first base. V trim: 0 bases; J trim: 2 bases; unmatched bases: 1.

This chain joins TRBV7-3 to TRBJ2-1, with 7 bases matching TRBD2. Sequencing used CD8+ T cells sorted from PBMCs, obtained 45 days after the yellow fever booster vaccination. This TCR came from a man aged 25-45 years who received the YFV17D yellow fever vaccine. The nucleotide sequence reads as follows: TGTGCCAGCAGCTTAACGGGAGGGCCCTACAATGAGCAGTTCTTC. Its translation is CASSLTGGPYNEQFF.